This T cell receptor beta chain was observed in a study of cytomegalovirus exposure and HLA in healthy donors. Study-level results: TCR beta chain V- and J-gene trimming was linked, in a later analysis, to a missense variant in DCLRE1C. As a later analysis revealed, most CMV-associated TCR beta chains appeared HLA-restricted. Reports indicate that TCR beta sequences accurately predicted the HLA-A and HLA-B alleles of most subjects.

Every donor was a healthy person donating bone marrow. The PCR was carried out with 60 Vbeta primers and 13 Jbeta primers. Generated by immunoSEQ multiplex PCR, the TCRdb table keeps only in-frame clones and is missing some. In the table there are around 130,000 clones, more than 80% of which are singletons. Trimming removed 4 bases from V and 7 bases from J, with 16 bases in between. The CDR3 spans 14 residues. Germline V gives CDR1 GTSNPN, CDR2 SVGIG (reference sequence). Concerning this clone: Its antigen is undetermined.

Sequenced material: PBMCs. This TCR came from a man in his forties or fifties in good health and CMV-seronegative. The rearrangement joins TRBV30 to TRBJ1-4, with D perhaps matching TRBD1 (6 bases). The CDR3 bases are TGTGCCTGGACCCCCGGGGGGCGCGGTGAAAAACTGTTTTTT. Its protein is CAWTPGGRGEKLFF.